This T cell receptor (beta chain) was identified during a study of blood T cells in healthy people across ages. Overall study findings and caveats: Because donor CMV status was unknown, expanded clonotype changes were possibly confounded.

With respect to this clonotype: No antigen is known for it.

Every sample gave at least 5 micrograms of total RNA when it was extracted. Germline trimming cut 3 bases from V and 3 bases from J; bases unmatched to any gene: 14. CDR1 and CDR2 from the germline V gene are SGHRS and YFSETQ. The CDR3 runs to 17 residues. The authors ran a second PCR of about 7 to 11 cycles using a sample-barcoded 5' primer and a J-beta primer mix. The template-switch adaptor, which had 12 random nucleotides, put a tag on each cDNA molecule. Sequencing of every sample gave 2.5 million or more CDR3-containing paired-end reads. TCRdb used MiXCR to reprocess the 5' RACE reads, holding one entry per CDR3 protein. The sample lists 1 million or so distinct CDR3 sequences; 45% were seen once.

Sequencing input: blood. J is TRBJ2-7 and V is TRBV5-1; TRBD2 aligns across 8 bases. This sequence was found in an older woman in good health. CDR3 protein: CASSSSPGLDPRYEQYF. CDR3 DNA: TGCGCCAGCAGCTCGTCCCCGGGACTAGACCCTCGCTACGAGCAGTACTTC. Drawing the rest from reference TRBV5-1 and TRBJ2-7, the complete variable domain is KAGVTQTPRYLIKTRGQQVTLSCSPISGHRSVSWYQQTPGQGLQFLFEYFSETQRNKGNFPGRFSGRQFSNSRSEMNVSTLELGDSALYLCASSSSPGLDPRYEQYFGPGTRLTVT.